This entry lists 20 T cell receptor beta chains sequenced from one sample in a study of OX40 agonist ivuxolimab in advanced cancers. The table came from immunoSEQ multiplex PCR; TCRdb's copy has only in-frame clones and leaves some out. Of fewer than 90,000 clones listed, over 90% are singletons. The starting material was CD4+ or CD8+ T cells sorted from blood, obtained in a trial of the OX40 agonist ivuxolimab. The receptors were gathered from an adult with an advanced solid tumor such as melanoma, head and neck, liver or kidney cancer.

The chain employs TRBV19 and TRBJ2-7, with D uncertain. Germline V gene sequence: CDR1 LNHDA, CDR2 SQIVND (reference sequence). Trimming took 3 bases from V and 6 from J, leaving 12 bases between them. This CDR3 comprises 13 residues. The CDR3 protein is CASSMGTPGEQYF. The CDR3 DNA sequence: TGTGCCAGTAGTATGGGAACTCCTGGCGAGCAGTACTTC.

V and J are TRBV12-5 and TRBJ2-7, with D tentatively TRBD2 (5 bases). CDR1 LGHNT and CDR2 FRNRAP come from the germline V gene. The CDR3 extends over 13 amino acids. Trimming cost V 7 bases and J 1 base, with 11 bases left between them. CDR3 amino acids: CASAPGISYEQYF. The CDR3 DNA follows: TGTGCTAGTGCCCCCGGGATATCCTACGAGCAGTACTTC. Supplemented by reference TRBV12-5 and TRBJ2-7, the full variable domain reads DARVTQTPRHKVTEMGQEVTMRCQPILGHNTVFWYRQTMMQGLELLAYFRNRAPLDDSGMPKDRFSAEMPDATLATLKIQPSEPRDSAVYFCASAPGISYEQYFGPGTRLTVT.

This chain joins TRBV19 and TRBJ2-7; no clear D gene. V gave up 5 bases and J gave up 0 bases, with 5 bases separating them. CDR3 length: 12 amino acids. Germline loops: CDR1 LNHDA, CDR2 SQIVND (reference sequence). The DNA for the CDR3 is TGTGCCAGTAGTCCTAACTCCTACGAGCAGTACTTC. Translated, it gives CASSPNSYEQYF.

The chain combines TRBV27 with TRBJ2-7, with D perhaps TRBD1 or TRBD2 (5 bases each). Deletions cut 4 bases from V and 2 bases from J, with 18 bases between. The CDR3 has 16 amino acids. The germline V gene has CDR1 MNHEY and CDR2 SMNVEV (reference sequence). The DNA for the CDR3 is TGTGCCAGCAGTTCCACTGGGACCCCGGCTCCCTACGAGCAGTACTTC. Protein: CASSSTGTPAPYEQYF.

This clone has just one count. This rearrangement joins TRBV2 to TRBJ2-7; 9 bases match TRBD1. Germline CDR1 SNHLY, CDR2 FYNNEI. This CDR3 spans 14 amino acids. The V gene end was trimmed by 7 bases and the J gene end by 5 bases; junction bases not matched to a gene: 9. DNA for the CDR3: TGTGCCAGCACTCAACGGGACAGGGTGGACGAGCAGTACTTC. Protein sequence: CASTQRDRVDEQYF.

The V gene is TRBV14, the J gene TRBJ1-2; D may be TRBD1 (6 bases). The V and J ends lost 1 base and 5 bases respectively, with 8 bases between them. Germline CDR1 SGHDN, CDR2 FVKESK. This CDR3 is built from 13 residues. Here the CDR3 DNA reads TGTGCCAGCAGCCAAGGACAGGCGTATGGCTACACCTTC. Translation gives CASSQGQAYGYTF.

V gene TRBV6-4 combines with J gene TRBJ2-7; a possible D gene is TRBD2 (5 bases). CDR1 is MRHNA, CDR2 SNTAGT, per germline. The CDR3 spans 14 residues. Trimming cost V 1 base and J 8 bases, with 15 bases left between them. The DNA of the CDR3 is TGTGCCAGCAGTGACTTGAAAGACTATCCTAAGCAGTACTTC. This gives the protein CASSDLKDYPKQYF.

This clone was seen just once. CDR3 sequence: CASSFGSTDTQYF. The CDR3 DNA reads TGTGCCAGCAGCTTTGGGAGCACAGATACGCAGTATTTT. The chain carries TRBV5-4 and TRBJ2-3; D not certain. CDR3 length: 13 amino acids. V was trimmed by 2 bases and J by 0 bases, leaving 4 bases between them. Germline assignment: CDR1 SGHNT and CDR2 YYREEE (reference sequence).

The J gene is TRBJ2-1, the V gene TRBV5-1; no firm D call. This CDR3 is 13 amino acids long. V was trimmed by 4 bases and J by 8 bases, leaving 13 bases between them. Germline CDR1 is SGHRS and CDR2 is YFSETQ. The CDR3, as DNA: TGCGCCAGCAGCCTCTGGGTCCGGGATGAGCAGTTCTTC. Protein product: CASSLWVRDEQFF.

The V gene is TRBV4-1, the J gene TRBJ1-3, with 7 bases matching TRBD1. V dropped 0 bases and J dropped 0; count of bases not matched to a gene: 5. Germline CDR1 MGHRA, CDR2 YSYEKL. The CDR3 has 17 residues. The DNA for the CDR3 is TGCGCCAGCAGCCAAGATATGGGACAGAGCTCTGGAAACACCATATATTTT. This encodes CASSQDMGQSSGNTIYF.

The chain is built from TRBV4-3 and TRBJ2-5; D might be TRBD2 (6 bases). The DNA end is a closer match to TRBJ2-7, so the J assignment may be wrong. The CDR3 has 15 amino acids. The germline CDR1 and CDR2 sequences are LGHNA and YSLEER. CDR3 protein: CASSRGDQASYEQYF. The CDR3 DNA reads TGCGCCAGCAGCCGCGGGGATCAAGCATCCTACGAGCAGTACTTC.

In regard to this clone: The same CDR3 can be traced to other DNA sequences in this sample. The chain joins TRBV5-6 to TRBJ1-5; D is possibly TRBD1 (6 bases). V gave up 0 bases and J gave up 7 bases, with 8 bases separating them. Germline assignment: CDR1 SGHDT and CDR2 YYEEEE. The length of the CDR3 is 13 residues. The CDR3 reads CASSLGGGQPQHF. The CDR3 DNA is TGTGCCAGCAGCTTGGGAGGGGGGCAGCCCCAGCATTTT.

The genes are TRBV7-8 and TRBJ2-1, with 10 bases matching TRBD2. J lost 8 bases, V lost 3 bases, and 10 bases had no gene match. This CDR3 comprises 16 residues. Germline CDR1 is SGHVS and CDR2 is FQNEAQ. The DNA of the CDR3 is TGTGCCAGCAGCTTCCGGCTAGCGGGAGTTCGGCATGAGCAGTTCTTC. It specifies CASSFRLAGVRHEQFF.

The chain employs TRBV27 and TRBJ2-1, with 12 bases aligning to TRBD2. Per germline, CDR1 MNHEY and CDR2 SMNVEV (reference sequence). CDR3 length equals 15 residues. V gave up 4 bases and J gave up 4 bases; unmatched junction bases: 2. In DNA form, the CDR3 reads TGTGCCAGCAGTTGGGGGACTAGCGGGTACAATGAGCAGTTCTTC. Amino acid sequence: CASSWGTSGYNEQFF.

This clone was found once. The rearrangement links TRBV4-1 to TRBJ1-2, with 9 bases that match TRBD1. The V and J ends lost 2 bases and 8 bases, in that order; junction bases with no gene match: 9. Looked up from germline, CDR1 is MGHRA and CDR2 is YSYEKL. The CDR3 contains 15 residues. The chain's CDR3 is CASSQNQQGAGGYTF. The CDR3 DNA follows: TGCGCCAGCAGCCAAAACCAACAGGGGGCTGGCGGCTACACCTTC.

This clone was recorded a few times. The rearrangement joins TRBV9 to TRBJ1-6, with TRBD1 as a possible D gene (5 bases). CDR3 length equals 14 residues. The germline V gene encodes CDR1 SGDLS and CDR2 YYNGEE. Trimming removed 0 bases at V and 13 bases at J, with 14 bases between. CDR3 coding DNA: TGTGCCAGCAGCGTAGAGGCCGGCCGGGGGCCCCTCCACTTT. Protein product: CASSVEAGRGPLHF.

Turning to this clone: At one of its ends the junction is not consistent with the germline gene, which may arise from a read error. The chain employs TRBV27 and TRBJ1-6; TRBD1 agrees at 7 bases. The CDR3 has 17 amino acids. Germline V gene data show CDR1 as MNHEY and CDR2 as SMNVEV (reference sequence). CDR3 sequence (DNA): TGTGCCGGCAGTGACAGGGTCGTGATCGGGTATAATTCACCCCTCCACTTT. Its translation: CAGSDRVVIGYNSPLHF.

The CDR3 nucleotides read TGTGCCAGCAGTTTCGGGGGTAGTTCTGGAAACACCATATATTTT. As protein: CASSFGGSSGNTIYF. This chain connects TRBV28 to TRBJ1-3, with D tentatively TRBD1 (5 bases). The V gene's germline CDR1 is MDHEN and CDR2 SYDVKM. V gave up 3 bases and J gave up 1 base, with 10 bases separating them. CDR3 length equals 15 residues.

V and J are TRBV15 and TRBJ2-7; D unclear. Trimming left V 0 bases short and J 1 base short, with 4 bases between. This CDR3 has 13 amino acids. Germline assignment: CDR1 LNHNV and CDR2 YYDKDF (reference sequence). CDR3 region: CATSREESYEQYF. The CDR3, as DNA: TGTGCCACCAGCAGAGAAGAGTCCTACGAGCAGTACTTC. Supplemented by reference TRBV15 and TRBJ2-7, the full variable domain reads DAMVIQNPRYQVTQFGKPVTLSCSQTLNHNVMYWYQQKSSQAPKLLFHYYDKDFNNEADTPDNFQSRRPNTSFCFLDIRSPGLGDTAMYLCATSREESYEQYFGPGTRLTVT.

The chain has TRBV27 and TRBJ1-4, with D possibly being TRBD1 (5 bases). The V end lost 2 bases, the J end lost 3 bases, and 7 bases lay between the germline ends. The length of the CDR3 is 14 residues. Germline V lookup: CDR1 MNHEY, CDR2 SMNVEV (reference sequence). CDR3 residues: CASSLLGPNEKLFF. In nucleotides, the CDR3 is TGTGCCAGCAGTTTACTGGGGCCTAATGAAAAACTGTTTTTT. The full variable domain, in which reference TRBV27 and TRBJ1-4 provide the parts outside the CDR3, is EAQVTQNPRYLITVTGKKLTVTCSQNMNHEYMSWYRQDPGLGLRQIYYSMNVEVTDKGDVPEGYKVSRKEKRNFPLILESPSPNQTSLYFCASSLLGPNEKLFFGSGTQLSVL.